The 14 T cell receptor beta chains in this list originate from one sample, sequenced in a study of CD8+CD57+ T cells in acquired aplastic anemia. Individuals selected for sequencing had exhibited CD8+CD57+ cell expansion on flow cytometry. The use of genomic DNA as template underpinned the TCR beta VDJ and CDR3 profiling. TCRdb analysed the reads with MiXCR anew, one entry per CDR3 protein. The repertoire holds about 220,000 distinct CDR3 sequences, approximately 45% seen once, with 7% to 10% in the top ten. The source material was sorted CD4+, CD8+, or CD8+CD57+ T cells (not recorded which) from PBMCs. Source of these receptors: a human donor with aplastic anemia.

This clonotype has a handful of counts. V usage is TRBV29-1 and J usage is TRBJ2-5; perhaps TRBD1 as D (7 bases). V was clipped by 0 bases and J by 0 bases, with 11 bases between them. Per the germline V gene, CDR1 is SQVTM and CDR2 is ANQGSEA. The CDR3 runs 15 residues. CDR3 DNA sequence: TGCAGCGTTGAAGACGGCAGGGGGGACCAAGAGACCCAGTACTTC. Translation gives CSVEDGRGDQETQYF.

The V call is TRBV7-3, the J call TRBJ1-5, with D maybe TRBD1 (5 bases). Germline V CDR1 and CDR2: SGHTA, FQGTGA. Trimming took 6 bases from V and 5 from J, leaving 11 bases between them. There are 13 residues in the CDR3. The CDR3 DNA sequence: TGTGCCAGCAGGACAGAGCCCGATCAGCCCCAGCATTTT. It is translated as CASRTEPDQPQHF.

V and J are TRBV5-5 and TRBJ1-5; D is unresolved. Per germline, CDR1 SGHKS and CDR2 YYEKEE (reference sequence). The CDR3 is made up of 15 amino acids. The ends were cut back, 4 bases at V and 4 bases at J, with 15 bases in the middle. The CDR3: CASSREAGVNQPQHF. In nucleotides, the CDR3 is TGTGCCAGCAGCCGTGAAGCCGGAGTAAATCAGCCCCAGCATTTT.

The CDR3 DNA reads as TGCGCCAGCAGCTCCGGAGGAGTAGTTAAAGAGACCCAGTACTTC. It is translated as CASSSGGVVKETQYF. J is TRBJ2-5 and V is TRBV5-1; possible D gene TRBD2, 5 bases. The CDR3 sequence is 15 residues long. Germline CDR1 and CDR2: SGHRS and YFSETQ. Trimming left V 3 bases short and J 3 bases short, with 15 bases between.

This clonotype has at least ten counts. The genes are TRBV6-4 and TRBJ1-2; 7 nucleotides match TRBD1. V lost 0 bases, J lost 5 bases, and 9 bases stayed unmatched. The CDR3 extends over 16 amino acids. CDR1 is MRHNA, CDR2 SNTAGT, per germline. CDR3 residues: CASSDSGTVGVYGYTF. In nucleotides, the CDR3 is TGTGCCAGCAGTGACTCCGGGACAGTCGGAGTGTATGGCTACACCTTC.

This clonotype has more than one count but fewer than ten. A read error may be the cause here, since a much bigger clone is one base away. The chain couples TRBV20-1 to TRBJ2-7, with TRBD1 matching 7 bases. J was trimmed by 2 bases and V by 1 base; bases with no gene match: 14. Germline loops: CDR1 DFQATT, CDR2 SNEGSKA (reference sequence). This CDR3 region has 17 residues. The CDR3 region has the DNA TGCAGTGCTAGAGCCCCGTCAAGCAGGGGGACCGCCTACGAGCAGTACTTC. Protein product: CSARAPSSRGTAYEQYF.

This clonotype was recorded many times. The chain carries TRBV4-3 and TRBJ2-5, with TRBD2 matching 10 bases. The CDR3 runs to 16 residues. J gave up 5 bases and V 0 bases, and 6 bases lay outside the gene matches. Per the germline V gene, CDR1 is LGHNA and CDR2 is YSLEER. CDR3 sequence: CASSQDVAGGAETQYF. CDR3 nucleotides: TGCGCCAGCAGCCAAGATGTAGCGGGGGGCGCGGAGACCCAGTACTTC.

The rearrangement joins TRBV3-1 to TRBJ1-1, with D perhaps TRBD1 (6 bases). CDR1 and CDR2 (germline): LGHDT, YNNKEL (reference sequence). V lost 5 bases to trimming and J lost 1 base, with 11 bases between them. CDR3 size: 14 residues. CDR3 loop: CASSLTQGNTEAFF. CDR3 nucleotide sequence: TGTGCCAGCAGCTTAACACAGGGGAACACTGAAGCTTTCTTT. Using reference TRBV3-1 and TRBJ1-1 for the parts outside the CDR3, the full variable domain is DTAVSQTPKYLVTQMGNDKSIKCEQNLGHDTMYWYKQDSKKFLKIMFSYNNKELIINETVPNRFSPKSPDKAHLNLHINSLELGDSAVYFCASSLTQGNTEAFFGQGTRLTVV.

The table lists this clonotype with a few counts. The chain recombines TRBV30 with TRBJ2-1, with TRBD1 matching over 9 bases. The CDR3 is made up of 14 amino acids. Germline V gives CDR1 GTSNPN, CDR2 SVGIG (reference sequence). V shed 3 bases and J 7 bases; nucleotides not matched to a gene: 7. The DNA of the CDR3 is TGTGCCTGGAGCACCGGGACAGGGAGGAATGAGCAGTTCTTC. This codes for CAWSTGTGRNEQFF.

V gene TRBV2 combines with J gene TRBJ2-1; the D gene is possibly TRBD1 (6 bases). Germline-derived CDR1 and CDR2 are SNHLY and FYNNEI. The CDR3 has 12 amino acids. Deletions cut 5 bases from V and 6 bases from J, with 8 bases between. The CDR3: CASSTGFNEQFF. CDR3 sequence (DNA): TGTGCCAGCAGTACAGGGTTCAATGAGCAGTTCTTC.

V is TRBV6-1 and J is TRBJ2-7; 8 bases are a match to TRBD1. Germline CDR1 and CDR2: MNHNS and SASEGT. The CDR3 runs 16 residues. J was trimmed by 3 bases and V by 5 bases; bases with no gene match: 12. The CDR3 coding sequence is TGTGCCAGCAGTTCCCTGGGACAGGAGGCTCTCTACGAGCAGTACTTC. Amino acids: CASSSLGQEALYEQYF.

The table lists this clonotype with many counts. The rearrangement joins TRBV7-8 to TRBJ2-7; maybe TRBD2 (7 bases). The germline V gene has CDR1 SGHVS and CDR2 FQNEAQ. CDR3 length equals 14 residues. The V end was cut by 4 bases, the J end by 7 bases, with 17 bases between. CDR3 DNA: TGTGCCAGCAGCTGGGAGGGGGTGTCCCGGGAGCAGTACTTC. Amino acids: CASSWEGVSREQYF.

The chain joins TRBV2 to TRBJ2-5, with 8 bases lining up with TRBD1. The V and J ends lost 6 bases and 1 base, in that order; junction bases with no gene match: 4. The CDR3 loop spans 14 amino acids. Looked up from germline, CDR1 is SNHLY and CDR2 is FYNNEI. The CDR3 coding sequence is TGTGCCAGCAGCGACGGACAGGGCCAAGAGACCCAGTACTTC. This gives the protein CASSDGQGQETQYF.

This chain connects TRBV2 to TRBJ2-7; D unclear. Germline values: CDR1 SNHLY, CDR2 FYNNEI. This CDR3 is 13 amino acids long. The V gene lost 8 bases and the J gene lost 3 bases, with 14 bases spanning the gap. The CDR3 sequence: CASGQGWGYEQYF. As DNA, the CDR3 is TGTGCCAGCGGCCAAGGGTGGGGCTACGAGCAGTACTTC.